The clone carrying this T cell receptor beta chain turned up a few times. Its antigen remains unidentified. The sample comes from a study of T cell repertoires in cytomegalovirus infection. TCRdb re-called the reads through MiXCR, storing one row per CDR3 protein. The sample has about 900,000 distinct CDR3 sequences, approximately 32% seen once. Germline lookup yields CDR1 SGHTA and CDR2 FQGNSA. The V and J ends lost 3 bases and 5 bases respectively, with 5 bases between them. This CDR3 contains 12 residues. The source of this sequence is a human donor in good health (CMV status not recorded). Some clones in this sample may be carry-over from other donors' samples. This rearrangement joins TRBV7-2 to TRBJ2-1, with D unclear. Sequencing used cultured CD8+ T cells from PBMCs, obtained from culture after CMV antigen stimulation. In DNA, the CDR3 is TGTGCCAGCAGCTTTACCGACAATGAGCAGTTCTTC. This codes for CASSFTDNEQFF.